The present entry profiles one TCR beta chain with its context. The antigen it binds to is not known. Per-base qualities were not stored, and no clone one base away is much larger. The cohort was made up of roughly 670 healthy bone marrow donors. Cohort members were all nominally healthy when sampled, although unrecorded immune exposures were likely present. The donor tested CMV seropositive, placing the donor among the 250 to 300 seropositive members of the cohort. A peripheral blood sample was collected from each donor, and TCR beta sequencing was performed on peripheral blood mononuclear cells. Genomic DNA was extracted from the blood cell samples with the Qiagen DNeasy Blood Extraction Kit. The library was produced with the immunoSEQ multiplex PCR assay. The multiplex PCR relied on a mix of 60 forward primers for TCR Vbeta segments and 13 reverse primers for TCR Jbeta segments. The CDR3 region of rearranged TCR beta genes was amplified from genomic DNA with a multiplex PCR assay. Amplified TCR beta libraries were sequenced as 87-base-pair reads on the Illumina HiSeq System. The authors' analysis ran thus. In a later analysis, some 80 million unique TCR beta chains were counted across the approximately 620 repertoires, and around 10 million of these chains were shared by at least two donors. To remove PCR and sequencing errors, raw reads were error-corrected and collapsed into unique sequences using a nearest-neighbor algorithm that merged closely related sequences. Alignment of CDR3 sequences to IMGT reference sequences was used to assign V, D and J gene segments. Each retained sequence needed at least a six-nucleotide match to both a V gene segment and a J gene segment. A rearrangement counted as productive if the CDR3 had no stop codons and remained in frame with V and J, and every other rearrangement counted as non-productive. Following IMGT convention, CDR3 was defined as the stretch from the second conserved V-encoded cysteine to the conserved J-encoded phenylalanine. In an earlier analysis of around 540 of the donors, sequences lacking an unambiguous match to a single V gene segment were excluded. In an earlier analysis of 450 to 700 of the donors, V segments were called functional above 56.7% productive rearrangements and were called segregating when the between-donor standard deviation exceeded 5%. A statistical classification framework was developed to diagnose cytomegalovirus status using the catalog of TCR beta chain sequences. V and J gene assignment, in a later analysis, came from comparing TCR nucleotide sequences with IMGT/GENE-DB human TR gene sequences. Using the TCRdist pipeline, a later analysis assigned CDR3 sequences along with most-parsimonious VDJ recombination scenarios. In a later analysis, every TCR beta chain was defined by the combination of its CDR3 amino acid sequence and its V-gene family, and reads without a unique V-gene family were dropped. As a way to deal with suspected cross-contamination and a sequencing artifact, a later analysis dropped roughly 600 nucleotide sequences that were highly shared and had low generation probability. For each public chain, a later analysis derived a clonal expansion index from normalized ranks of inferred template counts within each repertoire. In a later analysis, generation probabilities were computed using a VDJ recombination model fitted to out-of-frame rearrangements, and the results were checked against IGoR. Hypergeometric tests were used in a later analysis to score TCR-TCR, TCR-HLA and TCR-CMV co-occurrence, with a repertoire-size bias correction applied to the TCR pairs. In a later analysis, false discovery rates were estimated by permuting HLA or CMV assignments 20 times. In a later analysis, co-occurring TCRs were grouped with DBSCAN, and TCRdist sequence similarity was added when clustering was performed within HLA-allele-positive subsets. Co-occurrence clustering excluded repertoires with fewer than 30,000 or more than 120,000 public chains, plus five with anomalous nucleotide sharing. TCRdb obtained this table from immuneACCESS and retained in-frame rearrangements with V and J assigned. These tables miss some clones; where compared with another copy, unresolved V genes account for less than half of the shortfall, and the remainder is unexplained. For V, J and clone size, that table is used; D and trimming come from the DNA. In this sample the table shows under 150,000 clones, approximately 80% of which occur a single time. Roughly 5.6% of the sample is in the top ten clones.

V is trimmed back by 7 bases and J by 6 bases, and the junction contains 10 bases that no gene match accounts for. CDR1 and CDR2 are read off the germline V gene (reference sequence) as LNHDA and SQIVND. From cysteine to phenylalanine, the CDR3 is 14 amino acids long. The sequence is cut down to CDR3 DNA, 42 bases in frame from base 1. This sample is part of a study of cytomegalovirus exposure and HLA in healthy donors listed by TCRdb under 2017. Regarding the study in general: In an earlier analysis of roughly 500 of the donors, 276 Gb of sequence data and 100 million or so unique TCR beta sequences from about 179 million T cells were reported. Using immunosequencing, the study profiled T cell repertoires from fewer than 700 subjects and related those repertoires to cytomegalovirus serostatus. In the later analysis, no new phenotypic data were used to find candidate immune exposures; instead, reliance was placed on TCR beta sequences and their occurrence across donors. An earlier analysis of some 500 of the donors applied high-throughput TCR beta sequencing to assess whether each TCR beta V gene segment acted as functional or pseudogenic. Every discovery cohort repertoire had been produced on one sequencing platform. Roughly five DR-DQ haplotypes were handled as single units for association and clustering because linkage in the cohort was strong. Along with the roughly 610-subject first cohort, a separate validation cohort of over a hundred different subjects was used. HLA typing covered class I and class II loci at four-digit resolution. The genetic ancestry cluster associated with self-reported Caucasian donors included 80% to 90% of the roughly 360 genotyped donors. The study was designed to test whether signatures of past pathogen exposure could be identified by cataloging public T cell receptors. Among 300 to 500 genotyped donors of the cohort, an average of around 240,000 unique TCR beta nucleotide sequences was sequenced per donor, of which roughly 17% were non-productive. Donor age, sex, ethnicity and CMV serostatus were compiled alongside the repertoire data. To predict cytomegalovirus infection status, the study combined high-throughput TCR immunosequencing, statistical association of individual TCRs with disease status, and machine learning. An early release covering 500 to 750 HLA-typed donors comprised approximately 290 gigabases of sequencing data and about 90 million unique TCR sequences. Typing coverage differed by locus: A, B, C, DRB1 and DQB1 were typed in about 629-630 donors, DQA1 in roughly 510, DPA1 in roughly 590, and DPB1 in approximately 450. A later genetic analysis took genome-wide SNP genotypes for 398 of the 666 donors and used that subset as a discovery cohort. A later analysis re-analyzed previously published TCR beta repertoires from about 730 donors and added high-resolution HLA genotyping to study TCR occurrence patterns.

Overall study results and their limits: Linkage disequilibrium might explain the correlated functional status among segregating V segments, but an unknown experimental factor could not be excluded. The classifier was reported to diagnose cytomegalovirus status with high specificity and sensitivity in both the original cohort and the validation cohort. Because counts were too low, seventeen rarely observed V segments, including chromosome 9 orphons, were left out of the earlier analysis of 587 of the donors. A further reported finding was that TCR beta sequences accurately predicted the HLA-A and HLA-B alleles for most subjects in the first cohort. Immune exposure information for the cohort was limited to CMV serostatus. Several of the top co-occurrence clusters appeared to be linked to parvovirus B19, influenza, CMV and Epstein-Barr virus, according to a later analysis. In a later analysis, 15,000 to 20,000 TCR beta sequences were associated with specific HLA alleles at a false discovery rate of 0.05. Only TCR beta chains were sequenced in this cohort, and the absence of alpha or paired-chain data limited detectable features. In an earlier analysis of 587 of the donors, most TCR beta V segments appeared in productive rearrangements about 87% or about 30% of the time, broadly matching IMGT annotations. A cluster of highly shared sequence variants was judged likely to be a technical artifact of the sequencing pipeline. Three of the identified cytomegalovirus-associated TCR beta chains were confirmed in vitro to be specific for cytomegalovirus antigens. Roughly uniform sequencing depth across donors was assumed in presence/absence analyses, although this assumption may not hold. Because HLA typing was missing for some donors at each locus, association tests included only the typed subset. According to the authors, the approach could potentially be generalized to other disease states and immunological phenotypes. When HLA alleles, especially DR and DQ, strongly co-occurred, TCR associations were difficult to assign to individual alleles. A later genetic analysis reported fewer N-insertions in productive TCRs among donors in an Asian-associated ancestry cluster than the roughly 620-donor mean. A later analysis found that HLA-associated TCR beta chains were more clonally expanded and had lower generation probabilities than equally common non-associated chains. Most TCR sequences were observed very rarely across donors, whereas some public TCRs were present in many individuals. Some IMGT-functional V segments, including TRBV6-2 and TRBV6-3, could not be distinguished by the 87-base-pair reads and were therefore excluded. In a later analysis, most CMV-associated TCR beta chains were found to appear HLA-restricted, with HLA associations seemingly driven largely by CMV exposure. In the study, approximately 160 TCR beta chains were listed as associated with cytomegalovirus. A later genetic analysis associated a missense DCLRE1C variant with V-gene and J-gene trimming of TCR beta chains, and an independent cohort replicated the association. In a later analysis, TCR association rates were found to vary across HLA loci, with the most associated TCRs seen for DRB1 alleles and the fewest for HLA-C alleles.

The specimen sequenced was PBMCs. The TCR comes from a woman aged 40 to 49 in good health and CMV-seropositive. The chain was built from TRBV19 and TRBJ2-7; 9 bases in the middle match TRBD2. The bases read TGTGCCAGTACCACCGGGACTAGCAAGCGCGAGCAGTACTTC. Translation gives CASTTGTSKREQYF.